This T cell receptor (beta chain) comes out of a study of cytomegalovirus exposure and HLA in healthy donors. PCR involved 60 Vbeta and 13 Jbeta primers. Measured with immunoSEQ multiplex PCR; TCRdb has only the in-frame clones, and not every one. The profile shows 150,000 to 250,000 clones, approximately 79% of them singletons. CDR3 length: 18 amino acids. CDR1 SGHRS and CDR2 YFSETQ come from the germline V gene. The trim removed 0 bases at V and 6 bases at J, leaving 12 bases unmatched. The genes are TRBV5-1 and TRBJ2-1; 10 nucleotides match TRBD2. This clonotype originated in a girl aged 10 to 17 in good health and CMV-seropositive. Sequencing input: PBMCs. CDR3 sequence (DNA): TGCGCCAGCAGCTTGGTTGGGAGCGGGGGGGCCCAGTTCAATGAGCAGTTCTTC. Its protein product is CASSLVGSGGAQFNEQFF.